This T cell receptor beta chain was captured in a study of cytomegalovirus exposure and HLA in healthy donors. Trimming removed 6 bases from V and 5 bases from J; junction bases left unmatched: 10. The germline gives CDR1 SGHAT, CDR2 FQDESV (reference sequence). The CDR3 spans 15 residues. The study ran its PCR with 60 Vbeta and 13 Jbeta primers. Sequencing used immunoSEQ multiplex PCR; TCRdb keeps in-frame clones, though not all of them. The sample consists of some 180,000 clones, around 80% of them appearing once. This clone was seen a handful of times. The sequence was collected from a man aged 18-30 years in good health and CMV-seronegative. Sequencing was carried out using PBMCs. V usage is TRBV11-1 and J usage is TRBJ2-5; 9 bases are shared with TRBD1. The CDR3 region is CASRTGTGIVETQYF. The DNA of the CDR3 is TGTGCCAGCAGAACCGGGACAGGGATTGTGGAGACCCAGTACTTC.